Below are 32 T cell receptor beta chains sequenced from a single sample in a study of cytomegalovirus exposure and HLA in healthy donors (TCRdb year 2017). Library creation used the immunoSEQ multiplex PCR assay. TCRdb stores this immuneACCESS table with in-frame sequences only. Part of the clones is absent; in the studies checked, under half of the shortfall reflects unresolved V genes, and no reason is known for the rest. This sample has 120,000 or so clones in its table, and roughly 82% of those were observed once. The ten largest clones add up to over 4% of the sample. The sequenced material came from PBMCs. Source of these receptors: a man aged 18 to 30 in good health and CMV-seronegative.

The rearrangement joins TRBV10-3 to TRBJ2-7; 8 positions agree with TRBD1. CDR3 length equals 14 residues. In germline, CDR1 is ENHRY, CDR2 SYGVKD. The V and J ends lost 5 bases and 6 bases, in that order; junction bases with no gene match: 9. The CDR3 sequence is CAISNSGQAREQYF. The CDR3 DNA is TGTGCCATCAGTAACTCGGGACAGGCCCGCGAGCAGTACTTC.

This clone was seen only once. CDR3 sequence (DNA): TGTGCCAGCAGCTACCCGCGTGGGACAGGAAACACCGGGGAGCTGTTTTTT. Its translation: CASSYPRGTGNTGELFF. The chain links TRBV7-9 to TRBJ2-2; 8 positions match TRBD1. The CDR3 covers 17 residues. Losses at the gene ends were 4 bases for V and 2 bases for J; bases not matched to a gene: 9. CDR1 is SEHNR and CDR2 is FQNEAQ in the germline V gene (reference sequence). The full variable domain, completed using reference TRBV7-9 and TRBJ2-2, is DTGVSQNPRHKITKRGQNVTFRCDPISEHNRLYWYRQTLGQGPEFLTYFQNEAQLEKSRLLSDRFSAERPKGSFSTLEIQRTEQGDSAMYLCASSYPRGTGNTGELFFGEGSRLTVL.

The rearrangement links TRBV30 to TRBJ2-7; 12 nucleotides match TRBD2. Trimming cost V 4 bases and J 7 bases; bases outside gene matches: 2. This CDR3 spans 12 amino acids. Germline CDR1 and CDR2: GTSNPN and SVGIG (reference sequence). The CDR3 here is CAWMGLAGEQYF. DNA for the CDR3: TGTGCCTGGATGGGACTAGCGGGTGAGCAGTACTTC.

The V gene is TRBV6-7, the J gene TRBJ1-4; the match to TRBD1 covers 8 bases. TRBV6-7 is recorded as an ORF, its role being uncertain. The CDR3 spans 18 residues. Germline trimming cut 1 base from V and 5 bases from J; bases unmatched to any gene: 12. In DNA form, the CDR3 reads TGTGCCAGCAGTTACTTACTTGGCAGGGGGCAAGCGAATGAAAAACTGTTTTTT. This encodes CASSYLLGRGQANEKLFF.

This clone appeared a few times. The V and J genes are TRBV11-2 and TRBJ1-2; D might be TRBD1 (5 bases). Trimming took 5 bases from V and 0 from J, leaving 10 bases between them. CDR3 length equals 14 residues. Per germline, CDR1 SGHAT and CDR2 FQNNGV. CDR3 sequence: CASSVGGTNYGYTF. DNA of the CDR3: TGTGCCAGCAGCGTCGGGGGGACTAACTATGGCTACACCTTC.

The count of this clone is one. V and J are TRBV27 and TRBJ2-7, with 9 bases fitting TRBD1. The CDR3 totals 15 residues. V trimming: 10 bases; J trimming: 7 bases; junction bases outside the gene matches: 17. CDR1 and CDR2 (germline): MNHEY, SMNVEV (reference sequence). The chain's CDR3 is CATSLLRTGGDEQYF. CDR3 DNA sequence: TGTGCCACTTCATTATTGAGAACAGGGGGCGATGAGCAGTACTTC.

Only one count was recorded for this clone. The J gene is TRBJ2-5, the V gene TRBV27; 9 nucleotides match TRBD1. CDR3 size: 16 residues. The J segment lost 4 bases and the V segment lost 5 bases, leaving 11 bases of the junction unmatched. Germline CDR1 reads MNHEY; CDR2 reads SMNVEV (reference sequence). CDR3 sequence: CASSPGQGLGSETQYF. DNA for the CDR3: TGTGCCAGCAGTCCAGGACAGGGGTTGGGGTCAGAGACCCAGTACTTC.

This clone has only one observation. V gene TRBV10-3 combines with J gene TRBJ2-7; D is ambiguous. Trimming stripped 0 bases from V and 4 bases from J, with 10 bases between. The germline gives CDR1 ENHRY, CDR2 SYGVKD. This CDR3 region has 14 residues. Here the CDR3 reads CAISESRGLYEQYF. CDR3 coding DNA: TGTGCCATCAGTGAGTCTCGAGGCCTATACGAGCAGTACTTC.

The V and J genes are TRBV10-2 and TRBJ2-1, with D maybe TRBD2 (7 bases). CDR1 is WSHSY, CDR2 SAAADI, per germline. V dropped 8 bases and J dropped 6 bases, with 14 bases sitting between them. The CDR3 consists of 13 residues. DNA for the CDR3: TGCGCCAGCGGTTCGGGGGGCCTCAATGAGCAGTTCTTC. This encodes CASGSGGLNEQFF.

The CDR3 here is CASSLRLVRTYEQYF. The CDR3 DNA is TGTGCCAGTAGTCTCAGACTAGTCCGGACCTACGAGCAGTACTTC. The rearrangement links TRBV19 to TRBJ2-7; TRBD2 might be the D (6 bases). Trimming shortened V by 5 bases and J by 2 bases, and 16 bases separated the two germline ends. CDR1 is LNHDA and CDR2 is SQIVND in the germline V gene (reference sequence). The CDR3 covers 15 residues.

The V gene is TRBV6-6, the J gene TRBJ1-1; TRBD1 matches at 7 bases. The CDR3 runs 15 residues. V lost 6 bases and J lost 4; bases outside the gene matches: 11. Germline assignment: CDR1 MNHNY and CDR2 SVGAGI (reference sequence). CDR3 sequence (DNA): TGTGCCAGCAGCTCGGGACAGTCGATTAGCACTGAAGCTTTCTTT. Amino acids: CASSSGQSISTEAFF.

The count of this clone is one. The CDR3 is CASSASGRAVGELFF. The CDR3 DNA is TGTGCCAGCAGCGCAAGCGGGAGGGCGGTCGGGGAGCTGTTTTTT. The chain couples TRBV9 to TRBJ2-2, with 10 bases lining up with TRBD2. V lost 3 bases, J lost 7 bases, and 6 bases stayed unmatched. Germline lookup yields CDR1 SGDLS and CDR2 YYNGEE. The CDR3 is 15 amino acids.

The CDR3 DNA sequence: TGTGCCTGGAGCGGACTAGCGGGGTACGAGCAGTACTTC. Its translation is CAWSGLAGYEQYF. This chain connects TRBV30 to TRBJ2-7; 12 positions agree with TRBD2. V lost 3 bases to trimming and J lost 4 bases; unmatched junction nucleotides: 1. The germline CDR1 and CDR2 sequences are GTSNPN and SVGIG (reference sequence). The CDR3 consists of 13 residues.

This sequence joins TRBV6-1 and TRBJ2-1, with 10 bases that match TRBD2. This CDR3 is 14 amino acids long. The germline V gene encodes CDR1 MNHNS and CDR2 SASEGT. The trim removed 8 bases at V and 6 bases at J, leaving 7 bases unmatched. Here the CDR3 DNA reads TGTGCCAGCGCACCGGGACTAGCGTTCAATGAGCAGTTCTTC. This encodes CASAPGLAFNEQFF.

The rearrangement joins TRBV13 to TRBJ2-7, with 9 bases that match TRBD2. V trimming: 6 bases; J trimming: 7 bases; junction bases outside the gene matches: 13. Germline assignment: CDR1 PRHDT and CDR2 FYEKMQ (reference sequence). The CDR3 is 15 amino acids. DNA of the CDR3: TGTGCCAGCAGGAGAATAGCGGGAGAATCTGAAGAGCAGTACTTC. Residues: CASRRIAGESEEQYF.

This rearrangement joins TRBV5-1 to TRBJ2-7; D is uncertain. The CDR3 loop spans 15 amino acids. V was trimmed by 0 bases and J by 1 base, leaving 11 bases between them. Germline lookup yields CDR1 SGHRS and CDR2 YFSETQ. The CDR3 region is CASSLEEGGSYEQYF. CDR3 nucleotides: TGCGCCAGCAGCTTGGAGGAAGGCGGATCCTACGAGCAGTACTTC.

The chain links TRBV5-1 to TRBJ2-2; 7 positions match TRBD1. This CDR3 contains 16 residues. Germline CDR1 SGHRS, CDR2 YFSETQ. After removal of 0 bases from V and 2 bases from J, the junction contained 4 bases not matched to a gene. CDR3: CASSLAQGSNTGELFF. CDR3 coding DNA: TGCGCCAGCAGCTTGGCACAGGGGTCTAACACCGGGGAGCTGTTTTTT.

The J gene is TRBJ2-3, the V gene TRBV1; TRBD2 is the table's D call and was not checked against the DNA. TRBV1 corresponds to a pseudogene. CDR3 size: 17 residues. CDR3: CTSSPWPRAGDTDTQYF. CDR3 bases: TGCACCAGCAGCCCCTGGCCGCGAGCGGGGGACACAGATACGCAGTATTTT.

The V call is TRBV29-1, the J call TRBJ2-7; tentative D call: TRBD1 (6 bases). The V gene lost 4 bases and the J gene lost 4 bases, with 20 bases spanning the gap. This CDR3 has 15 amino acids. CDR1 is SQVTM and CDR2 is ANQGSEA in the germline V gene. The chain's CDR3 is CSVVPGVEKSYEQYF. In DNA, the CDR3 is TGCAGCGTTGTCCCAGGGGTCGAGAAGAGTTACGAGCAGTACTTC.

J is TRBJ2-1 and V is TRBV6-6; a weak D match, TRBD2 (6 bases). V was cut by 2 bases and J by 7 bases, with 15 bases left in between. The length of the CDR3 is 15 residues. CDR1 is MNHNY, CDR2 SVGAGI, per germline (reference sequence). The CDR3 DNA sequence: TGTGCCAGCAGTTACCCTGGTGGAGGGGAGAATGAGCAGTTCTTC. Protein product: CASSYPGGGENEQFF.

The CDR3 DNA reads TGTGCCAGCAGTGAGCGGGTAGCGGGAAAAACCTACAATGAGCAGTTCTTC. Its protein product is CASSERVAGKTYNEQFF. The chain employs TRBV2 and TRBJ2-1, with 8 bases aligning to TRBD2. Germline CDR1 reads SNHLY; CDR2 reads FYNNEI. CDR3 length: 17 amino acids. With V trimmed by 3 bases and J by 2 bases, 9 bases remained unmatched.

This clone was seen only once. This chain links TRBV7-9 with TRBJ1-1; tentative D call: TRBD1 (5 bases). Germline V gene sequence: CDR1 SEHNR, CDR2 FQNEAQ (reference sequence). This CDR3 spans 13 amino acids. V dropped 2 bases and J dropped 4 bases, with 8 bases sitting between them. CDR3 sequence: CASSLSGPTEAFF. CDR3 in DNA: TGTGCCAGCAGCTTATCAGGGCCCACTGAAGCTTTCTTT.

The gene calls are TRBV4-1 and TRBJ2-5; TRBD2 matches 10 bases. CDR1 and CDR2 (germline): MGHRA, YSYEKL. The V and J ends lost 1 base and 2 bases, in that order; junction bases with no gene match: 7. This CDR3 region has 17 residues. CDR3 in DNA: TGCGCCAGCAGCCAAGGAAGCCGGACTAGCGGACAAGAGACCCAGTACTTC. This codes for CASSQGSRTSGQETQYF.

The chain joins TRBV27 to TRBJ2-3; D not certain. CDR1 MNHEY and CDR2 SMNVEV come from the germline V gene (reference sequence). V dropped 4 bases and J dropped 1 base, with 12 bases sitting between them. The CDR3 spans 15 residues. CDR3 in amino acids: CASSSKPPGTDTQYF. CDR3 nucleotide sequence: TGTGCCAGCAGTTCAAAGCCGCCCGGCACAGATACGCAGTATTTT.

The chain links TRBV13 to TRBJ2-3; 10 bases align to TRBD2. Losses at the gene ends were 5 bases for V and 2 bases for J; bases not matched to a gene: 7. The CDR3 extends over 16 amino acids. Germline CDR1 is PRHDT and CDR2 is FYEKMQ (reference sequence). Here the CDR3 reads CASSRASGGSTDTQYF. CDR3 nucleotides: TGTGCCAGCAGCCGGGCTAGCGGGGGTTCCACAGATACGCAGTATTTT.

The V gene is TRBV18, the J gene TRBJ1-3, with 7 bases identical to TRBD1. The CDR3 is 15 amino acids. In germline, CDR1 is KGHSH, CDR2 LQKENI. The V gene end was trimmed by 5 bases and the J gene end by 2 bases; junction bases not matched to a gene: 6. The CDR3 sequence is CASSATGMTGNTIYF. The CDR3 bases are TGTGCCAGCTCAGCGACAGGGATGACTGGAAACACCATATATTTT.

V usage is TRBV7-2 and J usage is TRBJ2-4; a weak D match, TRBD2 (5 bases). The V end was cut by 4 bases, the J end by 0 bases, with 16 bases between. The CDR3 runs 17 residues. CDR1 is SGHTA, CDR2 FQGNSA, per germline. The CDR3 sequence is CASSSPPGGLAKNIQYF. CDR3 coding DNA: TGTGCCAGCAGCTCTCCGCCAGGAGGATTAGCCAAAAACATTCAGTACTTC.

The V and J genes are TRBV9 and TRBJ2-6, with a weak D call TRBD1 (6 bases). The germline CDR1 and CDR2 sequences are SGDLS and YYNGEE. CDR3 length: 18 amino acids. V was clipped by 2 bases and J by 4 bases, with 19 bases between them. CDR3 region: CASSVSTGIIAGANVLTF. DNA of the CDR3: TGTGCCAGCAGCGTTAGTACAGGGATAATAGCAGGGGCCAACGTCCTGACTTTC.

The rearrangement joins TRBV30 to TRBJ2-7; 9 bases line up with TRBD2. The CDR3 has 13 amino acids. In germline, CDR1 is GTSNPN, CDR2 SVGIG (reference sequence). Trimming at V came to 5 bases and at J to 4 bases, leaving 6 bases not matched to a gene. The CDR3 nucleotides read TGTGCCTGGGATCTAGCGGGATTTTACGAGCAGTACTTC. This translates into CAWDLAGFYEQYF.

V is TRBV6-4 and J is TRBJ2-2; D possibly corresponds to TRBD2 (5 bases). The germline gives CDR1 MRHNA, CDR2 SNTAGT. The CDR3 extends over 15 amino acids. V was pared by 5 bases and J by 0 bases, with 10 bases between. The CDR3 DNA reads as TGTGCCAGCAGTCCCAAGGGAGCGAACACCGGGGAGCTGTTTTTT. As protein: CASSPKGANTGELFF.

The CDR3: CASSDPTGFLGEQFF. The CDR3 bases are TGTGCCAGCAGTGACCCAACAGGGTTCCTGGGTGAGCAGTTCTTC. The chain uses TRBV6-1 and TRBJ2-1; weak D call: TRBD1 (6 bases). Germline loops: CDR1 MNHNS, CDR2 SASEGT. This CDR3 is built from 15 residues. Trimming stripped 3 bases from V and 9 bases from J, with 18 bases between.

This clone was observed a single time. The identical CDR3 is also encoded by other nucleotide sequences in the sample. The chain recombines TRBV5-1 with TRBJ1-6, with 7 nucleotides matching TRBD1. This CDR3 spans 15 amino acids. The V gene's germline CDR1 is SGHRS and CDR2 YFSETQ. V shed 1 base, J shed 12 bases, and the junction held 10 bases outside the gene matches. CDR3 DNA sequence: TGCGCCAGCAGCTTGCAGGGACGACAGGGTGAACCCCTCCACTTT. Translated: CASSLQGRQGEPLHF.